These 8 T cell receptor beta chains were sequenced from one sample in a study of human T cells and chemical hapten exposure (dated by TCRdb to 2020 to 2022). The library was produced with RACE. Instrument on record: NextSeq 500. TCRdb handled the public reads itself, with Q25 trimming in fastp and clone calling in MiXCR, and kept productive beta chains. Every CDR3 protein is listed once, alongside the most common genes and DNA of its rows. This sample is represented by some 42,000 distinct CDR3 sequences; roughly 9% of them were singletons. Clones ranked in the top ten supply 14% of the sample. Sample time point, as interpreted from the label and publication: patch test 2, 6 weeks after DPC sensitization. This specimen's treatment or condition label, interpreted: therapeutic diphenylcyclopropenone sensitization with weekly scalp DPC. Total RNA was extracted from unfractionated whole blood that had been collected in Tempus Blood RNA tubes.

The sequenced sample was whole blood, obtained in connection with sensitization to the hapten diphenylcyclopropenone (DPC). All receptors derive from a woman in her thirties with alopecia areata. Some clones in this sample may be carry-over from other donors' samples.

The genes are TRBV19 and TRBJ1-5; 9 nucleotides line up with TRBD1. Trimming at V came to 4 bases and at J to 1 base, leaving 11 bases not matched to a gene. The CDR3 has 18 residues. CDR1 and CDR2 (germline): LNHDA, SQIVND (reference sequence). The CDR3 DNA sequence: TGTGCCAGTAGTAGAGACAAACTACAGGGGGCGAGCAATCAGCCCCAGCATTTT. Translating it yields CASSRDKLQGASNQPQHF.

This chain links TRBV7-2 with TRBJ1-1, with 7 bases fitting TRBD1. The CDR3 has 13 residues. Germline V gives CDR1 SGHTA, CDR2 FQGNSA. The trim removed 1 base at V and 11 bases at J, leaving 7 bases unmatched. The CDR3 loop is CASSLEPGGRAFF. In nucleotides, the CDR3 is TGTGCCAGCAGCTTAGAGCCAGGGGGGAGGGCTTTCTTT.

The CDR3 coding sequence is TGTGCCAGCAGTTTTTTCGGCCAAGGCCACTCTGGAAACACCATATATTTT. Protein product: CASSFFGQGHSGNTIYF. This chain joins TRBV28 and TRBJ1-3; D gene ambiguous. CDR1 is MDHEN and CDR2 is SYDVKM in the germline V gene. Trimming took off 3 bases at V and 0 bases at J, with 15 bases between the two ends. The CDR3 spans 17 residues.

This clonotype came up a few times. The gene calls are TRBV20-1 and TRBJ2-7, with D uncertain. The CDR3 consists of 14 residues. Germline V gene lookup returns CDR1 DFQATT and CDR2 SNEGSKA (reference sequence). V was pared by 0 bases and J by 7 bases, with 16 bases between. The CDR3 nucleotides are TGCAGTGCTAGAGATCTGCGTCGTTTGAAAGAGCAGTACTTC. Amino acid sequence: CSARDLRRLKEQYF.

The rearrangement joins TRBV27 to TRBJ1-2; unclear D gene. Germline V gives CDR1 MNHEY, CDR2 SMNVEV (reference sequence). The CDR3 has 14 amino acids. V lost 7 bases to trimming and J lost 4 bases, with 16 bases between them. The CDR3 reads CASMEARRGYGYTF. CDR3 coding DNA: TGTGCCAGCATGGAAGCTCGACGGGGCTATGGCTACACCTTC.

The rearrangement joins TRBV2 to TRBJ2-7; 14 bases agree with TRBD2. The CDR3 sequence is 15 residues long. Germline V gives CDR1 SNHLY, CDR2 FYNNEI. With V trimmed by 1 base and J by 7 bases, 3 bases remained unmatched. In DNA, the CDR3 is TGTGCCAGCAGTGAAGGACTAGCGGGGGGGCATGAGCAGTACTTC. Translated, it gives CASSEGLAGGHEQYF.

The sample holds a few counts of this clonotype. The rearrangement uses TRBV3-1 and TRBJ1-3; 9 nucleotides align to TRBD1. CDR1 and CDR2 from the germline V gene are LGHDT and YNNKEL (reference sequence). The length of the CDR3 is 15 residues. With 1 base clipped from V and 8 bases from J, the junction kept 6 bases outside the gene matches. For the CDR3, the DNA is TGTGCCAGCAGCCAAGTGGGACAGGGAGGGGACACCATATATTTT. Amino acid sequence: CASSQVGQGGDTIYF.

The sample holds many counts of this clonotype. The rearrangement uses TRBV6-2 or TRBV6-3 and TRBJ1-6; TRBD1 agrees at 7 bases. The CDR3 is made up of 16 amino acids. The V segment lost 5 bases and the J segment 7 bases; nucleotides outside the gene matches: 11. Germline CDR1 reads MNHEY; CDR2 reads SVGEGT. CDR3: CASSPGQAPGNSPLHF. In nucleotides, the CDR3 is TGTGCCAGCAGTCCAGGACAGGCACCGGGCAATTCACCCCTCCACTTT.